One sample yielded the 15 T cell receptor beta chains listed below, sequenced in a study of shared clonotypes between healthy human individuals. Sequencing used immunoSEQ multiplex PCR; TCRdb keeps in-frame clones, though not all of them. The sample has about 560,000 clones, just over 75% seen once; the top ten hold about 12%. What was sequenced was PBMCs. The receptors derive from a woman aged 40 to 55 in good health. Some clones in this sample may be carry-over from other donors' samples.

This clone has a single count. V is TRBV5-1 and J is TRBJ2-5; D remains ambiguous. The DNA end is a closer match to TRBJ2-7, so the J assignment may be wrong. The CDR3 is 12 amino acids. Germline V lookup: CDR1 SGHRS, CDR2 YFSETQ. CDR3 nucleotide sequence: TGCGCCAGCAGCTCTGGTGGTTACGAGCAGTACTTC. Amino acids: CASSSGGYEQYF.

This clone was picked up a small number of times. The chain recombines TRBV7-3 with TRBJ2-3; tentatively, D is TRBD2 (6 bases). The V gene lost 6 bases and the J gene lost 4 bases, with 11 bases spanning the gap. CDR1 and CDR2 from the germline V gene are SGHTA and FQGTGA. This CDR3 region has 13 residues. The chain's CDR3 is CASSRELADTQYF. In DNA form, the CDR3 reads TGTGCCAGCAGTCGGGAGTTGGCAGATACGCAGTATTTT. Drawing the rest from reference TRBV7-3 and TRBJ2-3, the complete variable domain is GAGVSQTPSNKVTEKGKYVELRCDPISGHTALYWYRQSLGQGPEFLIYFQGTGAADDSGLPNDRFFAVRPEGSVSTLKIQRTERGDSAVYLCASSRELADTQYFGPGTRLTVL.

The chain is built from TRBV11-2 and TRBJ2-7; a weak D match, TRBD1 (5 bases). Trimming took off 5 bases at V and 2 bases at J, with 16 bases between the two ends. The CDR3 totals 15 residues. Germline-derived CDR1 and CDR2 are SGHAT and FQNNGV. The CDR3 DNA is TGTGCCAGCAGCCACCGGACACTTTGGCCCTACGAGCAGTACTTC. Its protein is CASSHRTLWPYEQYF.

Worth noting for this clone: Other DNA sequences in this specimen translate into the identical CDR3. V gene TRBV7-2 combines with J gene TRBJ2-3; TRBD2 matches 13 bases. Germline values: CDR1 SGHTA, CDR2 FQGNSA. Losses at the gene ends were 4 bases for V and 1 base for J; bases not matched to a gene: 2. CDR3 length: 16 residues. CDR3: CASSSGLAGGTDTQYF. The CDR3 DNA reads TGTGCCAGCAGCTCTGGACTAGCGGGAGGCACAGATACGCAGTATTTT.

The rearrangement uses TRBV7-2 and TRBJ2-2; maybe TRBD1 (6 bases). Between the trimmed V and J ends, which lost 4 bases and 4 bases, there was a span of 13 bases. The CDR3 length is 15 residues. Germline V CDR1 and CDR2: SGHTA, FQGNSA. Here the CDR3 reads CASSSQGGVTGELFF. The DNA of the CDR3 is TGTGCCAGCAGCTCACAAGGGGGAGTCACCGGGGAGCTGTTTTTT.

V is TRBV5-4 and J is TRBJ2-2, with 11 bases aligning to TRBD2. With 0 bases clipped from V and 7 bases from J, the junction kept 5 bases outside the gene matches. This CDR3 is built from 16 residues. Germline V lookup: CDR1 SGHNT, CDR2 YYREEE (reference sequence). The DNA for the CDR3 is TGTGCCAGCAGCTTGGGACTAGCGGGAAGGATCGGGGAGCTGTTTTTT. Protein: CASSLGLAGRIGELFF.

The count of this clone is one. The chain recombines TRBV6-1 with TRBJ2-5, with no clear D. Germline lookup yields CDR1 MNHNS and CDR2 SASEGT. The ends were cut back, 0 bases at V and 5 bases at J, with 1 base in the middle. The CDR3 contains 11 residues. The CDR3 DNA reads as TGTGCCAGCAGTGAAGCCGAGACCCAGTACTTC. Translated: CASSEAETQYF.

This rearrangement joins TRBV7-8 to TRBJ2-7; TRBD2 matches at 7 bases. Germline V gives CDR1 SGHVS, CDR2 FQNEAQ. The CDR3 covers 14 residues. V lost 5 bases to trimming and J lost 3 bases; unmatched junction nucleotides: 7. CDR3 sequence reads: CASSPSGTSYEQYF. The CDR3 nucleotides are TGTGCCAGCAGCCCTAGCGGAACCAGCTACGAGCAGTACTTC.

The chain recombines TRBV7-8 with TRBJ2-7; D is possibly TRBD1 or TRBD2 (5 bases each). Trimming stripped 3 bases from V and 5 bases from J, with 14 bases between. CDR3 length equals 14 residues. Per germline, CDR1 SGHVS and CDR2 FQNEAQ. The CDR3 nucleotides are TGTGCCAGCAGCTTGGGACCCGCCTGGGACGAGCAGTACTTC. Its protein product is CASSLGPAWDEQYF.

The table lists this clone with many counts. The chain employs TRBV6-1 and TRBJ2-7; D assignment may be TRBD1 or TRBD2 (7 bases each). Germline CDR1 reads MNHNS; CDR2 reads SASEGT. CDR3 length equals 15 residues. Trimming shortened V by 5 bases and J by 2 bases, and 16 bases separated the two germline ends. The CDR3 reads CASSKAGGGPYEQYF. The CDR3 DNA sequence: TGTGCCAGCAGTAAGGCAGGGGGGGGACCCTACGAGCAGTACTTC.

The rearrangement uses TRBV2 and TRBJ1-2; 8 positions agree with TRBD1. The CDR3 extends over 15 amino acids. The V segment lost 2 bases and the J segment 4 bases; nucleotides outside the gene matches: 6. The V gene's germline CDR1 is SNHLY and CDR2 FYNNEI. CDR3 in amino acids: CASSEQDRVVYGYTF. The CDR3 nucleotides read TGTGCCAGCAGTGAACAGGACAGGGTGGTCTATGGCTACACCTTC.

This clone was seen only a few times. The J gene is TRBJ2-5, the V gene TRBV7-2; 14 bases agree with TRBD2. The CDR3 spans 16 residues. Germline-derived CDR1 and CDR2 are SGHTA and FQGNSA. Trimming took 8 bases from V and 3 from J; bases not matched to a gene: 8. CDR3: CASAFWGLAGEETQYF. The CDR3 DNA sequence: TGTGCCAGCGCCTTTTGGGGACTAGCGGGAGAAGAGACCCAGTACTTC.

This chain links TRBV4-2 with TRBJ2-1; the D gene is possibly TRBD1 (6 bases). The ends were cut back, 4 bases at V and 4 bases at J, with 14 bases in the middle. The germline V gene has CDR1 LGHNA and CDR2 YNFKEQ. The length of the CDR3 is 15 residues. In nucleotides, the CDR3 is TGTGCCAGCAGCCCTAGAATGGGACAATACAATGAGCAGTTCTTC. Translation: CASSPRMGQYNEQFF.

V and J are TRBV13 and TRBJ2-6; D ambiguous. V dropped 4 bases and J dropped 9 bases, with 7 bases sitting between them. CDR1 is PRHDT and CDR2 is FYEKMQ in the germline V gene (reference sequence). The CDR3 sequence is 12 residues long. CDR3 sequence reads: CASSSENNVLTF. CDR3 in DNA: TGTGCCAGCAGCTCTGAAAACAACGTCCTGACTTTC.

The gene calls are TRBV7-3 and TRBJ2-5; D is possibly TRBD1 or TRBD2 (5 bases each). Germline V gives CDR1 SGHTA, CDR2 FQGTGA. The CDR3 consists of 15 residues. V was clipped by 2 bases and J by 5 bases, with 15 bases between them. The CDR3 DNA reads as TGTGCCAGCAGCTTAGTTGGGGGATTGGGGGAGACCCAGTACTTC. The encoded protein is CASSLVGGLGETQYF.